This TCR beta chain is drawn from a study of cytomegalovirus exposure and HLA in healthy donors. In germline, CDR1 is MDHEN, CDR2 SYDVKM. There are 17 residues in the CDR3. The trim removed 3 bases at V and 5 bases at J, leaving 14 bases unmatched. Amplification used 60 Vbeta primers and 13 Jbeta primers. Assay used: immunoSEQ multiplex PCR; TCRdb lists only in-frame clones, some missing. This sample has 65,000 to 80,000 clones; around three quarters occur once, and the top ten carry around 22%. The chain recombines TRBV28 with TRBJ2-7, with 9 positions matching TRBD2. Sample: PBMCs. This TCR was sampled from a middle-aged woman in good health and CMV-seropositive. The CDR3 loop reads CASSFPGSGVAGDEQYF. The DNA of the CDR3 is TGTGCCAGCAGTTTTCCGGGATCTGGGGTAGCGGGAGACGAGCAGTACTTC.